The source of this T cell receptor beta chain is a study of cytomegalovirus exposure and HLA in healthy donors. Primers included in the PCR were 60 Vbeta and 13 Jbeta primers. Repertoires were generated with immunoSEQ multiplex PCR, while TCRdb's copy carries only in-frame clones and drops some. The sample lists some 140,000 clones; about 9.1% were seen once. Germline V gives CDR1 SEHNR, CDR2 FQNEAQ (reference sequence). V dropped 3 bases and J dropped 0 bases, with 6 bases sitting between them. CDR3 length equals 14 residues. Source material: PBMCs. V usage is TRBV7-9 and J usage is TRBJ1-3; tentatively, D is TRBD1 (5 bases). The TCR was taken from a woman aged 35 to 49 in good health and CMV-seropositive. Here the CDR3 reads CASSLGGSGNTIYF. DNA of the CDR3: TGTGCCAGCAGCTTGGGGGGCTCTGGAAACACCATATATTTT.